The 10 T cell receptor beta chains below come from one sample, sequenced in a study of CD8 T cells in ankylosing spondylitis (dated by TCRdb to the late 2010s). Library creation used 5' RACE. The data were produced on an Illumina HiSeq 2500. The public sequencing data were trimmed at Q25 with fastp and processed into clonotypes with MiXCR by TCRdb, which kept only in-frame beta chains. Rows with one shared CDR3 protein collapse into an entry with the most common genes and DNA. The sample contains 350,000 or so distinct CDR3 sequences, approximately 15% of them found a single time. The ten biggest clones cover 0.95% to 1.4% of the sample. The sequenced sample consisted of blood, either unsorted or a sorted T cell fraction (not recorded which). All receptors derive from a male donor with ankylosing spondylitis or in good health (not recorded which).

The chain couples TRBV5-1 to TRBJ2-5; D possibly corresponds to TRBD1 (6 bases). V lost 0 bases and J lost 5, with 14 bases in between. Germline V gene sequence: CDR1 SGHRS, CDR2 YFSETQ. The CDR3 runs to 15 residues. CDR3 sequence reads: CASSLGGPPSETQYF. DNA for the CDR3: TGCGCCAGCAGCTTGGGGGGGCCACCCTCTGAGACCCAGTACTTC. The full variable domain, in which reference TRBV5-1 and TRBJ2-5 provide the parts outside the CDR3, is KAGVTQTPRYLIKTRGQQVTLSCSPISGHRSVSWYQQTPGQGLQFLFEYFSETQRNKGNFPGRFSGRQFSNSRSEMNVSTLELGDSALYLCASSLGGPPSETQYFGPGTRLLVL.

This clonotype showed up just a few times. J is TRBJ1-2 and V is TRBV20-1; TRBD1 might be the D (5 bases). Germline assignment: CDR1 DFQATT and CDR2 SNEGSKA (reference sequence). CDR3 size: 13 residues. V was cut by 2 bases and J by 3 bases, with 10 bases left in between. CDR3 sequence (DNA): TGCAGTGCTAGACCGCAGGGATACTATGGCTACACCTTC. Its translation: CSARPQGYYGYTF.

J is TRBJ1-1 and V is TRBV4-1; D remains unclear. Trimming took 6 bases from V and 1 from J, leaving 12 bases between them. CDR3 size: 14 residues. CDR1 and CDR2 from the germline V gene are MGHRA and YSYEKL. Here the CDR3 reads CASRGVSTNTEAFF. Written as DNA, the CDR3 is TGCGCCAGCAGAGGTGTATCCACGAACACTGAAGCTTTCTTT.

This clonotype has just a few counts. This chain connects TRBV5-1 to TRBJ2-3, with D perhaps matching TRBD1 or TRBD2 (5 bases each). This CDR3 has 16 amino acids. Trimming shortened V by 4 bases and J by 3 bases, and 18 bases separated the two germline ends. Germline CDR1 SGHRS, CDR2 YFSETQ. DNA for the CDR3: TGCGCCAGCAGCCTACGGGCAGGGTCGGGAACAGATACGCAGTATTTT. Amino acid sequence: CASSLRAGSGTDTQYF. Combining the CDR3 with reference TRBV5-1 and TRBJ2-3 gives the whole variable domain KAGVTQTPRYLIKTRGQQVTLSCSPISGHRSVSWYQQTPGQGLQFLFEYFSETQRNKGNFPGRFSGRQFSNSRSEMNVSTLELGDSALYLCASSLRAGSGTDTQYFGPGTRLTVL.

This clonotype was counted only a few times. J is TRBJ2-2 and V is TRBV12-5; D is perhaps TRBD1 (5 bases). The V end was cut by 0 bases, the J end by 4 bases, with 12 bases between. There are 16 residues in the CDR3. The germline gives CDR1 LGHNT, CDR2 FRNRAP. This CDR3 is CASGLVLGPGTGELFF. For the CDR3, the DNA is TGTGCTAGTGGTTTGGTACTGGGGCCCGGCACCGGGGAGCTGTTTTTT.

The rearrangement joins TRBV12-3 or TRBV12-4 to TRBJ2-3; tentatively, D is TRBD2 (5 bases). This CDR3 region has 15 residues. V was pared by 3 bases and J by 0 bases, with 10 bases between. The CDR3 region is CASSLDGVSTDTQYF. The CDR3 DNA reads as TGTGCCAGCAGTTTGGACGGGGTTAGCACAGATACGCAGTATTTT.

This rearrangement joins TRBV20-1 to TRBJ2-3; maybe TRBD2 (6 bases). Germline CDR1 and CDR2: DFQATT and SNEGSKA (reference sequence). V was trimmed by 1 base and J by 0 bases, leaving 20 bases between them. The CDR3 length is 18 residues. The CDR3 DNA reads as TGCAGTGCTAGAGTCCCGCGGGGCGGAGCCTCTAGCACAGATACGCAGTATTTT. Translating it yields CSARVPRGGASSTDTQYF.

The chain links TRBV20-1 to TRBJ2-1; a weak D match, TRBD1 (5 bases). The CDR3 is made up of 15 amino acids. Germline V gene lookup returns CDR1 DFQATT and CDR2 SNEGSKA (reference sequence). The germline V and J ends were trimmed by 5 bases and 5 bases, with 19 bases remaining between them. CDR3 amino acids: CSAPAAPGHHNEQFF. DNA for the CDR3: TGCAGTGCTCCGGCGGCCCCCGGACACCACAATGAGCAGTTCTTC.

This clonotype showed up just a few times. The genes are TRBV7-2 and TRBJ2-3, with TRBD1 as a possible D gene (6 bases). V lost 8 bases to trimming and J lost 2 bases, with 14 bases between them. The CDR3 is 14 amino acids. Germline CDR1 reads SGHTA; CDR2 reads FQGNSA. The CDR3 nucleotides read TGTGCCAGCGCCAGGGGACCAAACACAGATACGCAGTATTTT. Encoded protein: CASARGPNTDTQYF.

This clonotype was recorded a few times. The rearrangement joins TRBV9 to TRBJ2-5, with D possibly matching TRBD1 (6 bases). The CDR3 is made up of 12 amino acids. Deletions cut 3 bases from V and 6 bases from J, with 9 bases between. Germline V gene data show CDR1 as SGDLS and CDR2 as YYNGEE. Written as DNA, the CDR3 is TGTGCCAGCAGCGCTACAGGGAAGACCCAGTACTTC. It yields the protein CASSATGKTQYF. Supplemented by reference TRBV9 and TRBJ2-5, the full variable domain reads DSGVTQTPKHLITATGQRVTLRCSPRSGDLSVYWYQQSLDQGLQFLIQYYNGEERAKGNILERFSAQQFPDLHSELNLSSLELGDSALYFCASSATGKTQYFGPGTRLLVL.